A single T cell receptor (beta chain) is shown here with its context. This record belongs to a study of blood T cell repertoires in COVID-19. Study-wide context: The United States, Italy and Spain provided the acute and convalescent COVID-19 samples. T cells, B-cell-depleted T cells, or PBMCs supplied cDNA or gDNA.

The CDR3 is 14 amino acids. The ends were cut back, 3 bases at V and 2 bases at J, with 10 bases in the middle. Per germline, CDR1 SGHDN and CDR2 FVKESK. In the authors' workflow: Reference gene primer amplification in the assay estimated nucleated cell counts. Sequenced by immunoSEQ multiplex PCR; TCRdb stores in-frame clones only, minus some. V and J calls and clone size are as listed in that table; D and trimming were resolved from the DNA. Of 64,000 or so clones listed, around 86% are singletons. This TCR was recovered from a human donor in a cohort sampled during active COVID-19. Sequenced: peripheral blood. This chain uses TRBV14 with TRBJ2-5, with TRBD1 as a possible D gene (6 bases). In DNA, the CDR3 is TGTGCCAGCAGCCATACAGGGTTTCAAGAGACCCAGTACTTC. Residues: CASSHTGFQETQYF.